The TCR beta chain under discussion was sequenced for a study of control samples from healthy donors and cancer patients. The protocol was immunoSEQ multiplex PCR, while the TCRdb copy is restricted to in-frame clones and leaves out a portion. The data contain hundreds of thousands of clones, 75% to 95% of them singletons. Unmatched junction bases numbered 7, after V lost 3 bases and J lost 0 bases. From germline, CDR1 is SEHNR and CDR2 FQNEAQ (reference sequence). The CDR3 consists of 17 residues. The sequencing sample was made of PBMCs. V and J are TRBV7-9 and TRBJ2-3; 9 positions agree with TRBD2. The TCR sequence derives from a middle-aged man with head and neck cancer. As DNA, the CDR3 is TGTGCCAGCAGCTTTAATCTAGCGGGGCAAAGCACAGATACGCAGTATTTT. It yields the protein CASSFNLAGQSTDTQYF.